These 31 T cell receptor beta chains originate from one sample sequenced in a study of shared clonotypes between healthy human individuals. TCRdb's copy holds only in-frame clones and misses some; the assay was immunoSEQ multiplex PCR. This table has around 2.1 million clones, roughly 91% appearing once. The naive CD8 subset, CD45RO-negative cells positively selected for CCR7, excluded terminally differentiated effector memory CD45RA+ cells. Sequenced material: naive CD8+ T cells from PBMCs. The receptors come from a man between 18 and 35 years old in good health. Some clones in this sample may be carry-over from other donors' samples.

The V and J genes are TRBV29-1 and TRBJ2-3; possible D gene TRBD1, 5 bases. This CDR3 has 14 amino acids. The germline gives CDR1 SQVTM, CDR2 ANQGSEA. The V end lost 1 base, the J end lost 6 bases, and 14 bases lay between the germline ends. This CDR3 reads CSVEASRVWDTQYF. The CDR3, as DNA: TGCAGCGTTGAAGCGTCCAGGGTGTGGGATACGCAGTATTTT.

The V call is TRBV9, the J call TRBJ2-5, with a possible D match to TRBD2 (7 bases). Trimming left V 0 bases short and J 4 bases short, with 19 bases between. The length of the CDR3 is 17 residues. From germline, CDR1 is SGDLS and CDR2 YYNGEE. The CDR3 is CASSVAEGEGLLETQYF. The CDR3 DNA reads as TGTGCCAGCAGCGTAGCTGAGGGGGAGGGCCTCTTAGAGACCCAGTACTTC.

V is TRBV12-5 and J is TRBJ2-7, with a weak D call TRBD2 (5 bases). Germline V gene data show CDR1 as LGHNT and CDR2 as FRNRAP. V dropped 3 bases and J dropped 3 bases, with 6 bases sitting between them. The CDR3 covers 12 residues. DNA for the CDR3: TGTGCTAGTGGTTTTGAGGGCTACGAGCAGTACTTC. It translates to CASGFEGYEQYF.

This chain joins TRBV7-2 and TRBJ2-1; 7 bases fit TRBD2. CDR1 and CDR2 from the germline V gene are SGHTA and FQGNSA. The CDR3 extends over 15 amino acids. V lost 4 bases, J lost 2 bases, and 5 bases stayed unmatched. The CDR3 nucleotides read TGTGCCAGCAGCTCTGGGGGGGGAGCCTACAATGAGCAGTTCTTC. Translating gives CASSSGGGAYNEQFF. Full variable domain (rest looked up from reference TRBV7-2 and TRBJ2-1): GAGVSQSPSNKVTEKGKDVELRCDPISGHTALYWYRQSLGQGLEFLIYFQGNSAPDKSGLPSDRFSAERTGGSVSTLTIQRTQQEDSAVYLCASSSGGGAYNEQFFGPGTRLTVL.

In DNA form, the CDR3 reads TGTGCCATCAGTGAGTCTCAGGGGGGGAGCGAGCAGTACTTC. Encoded protein: CAISESQGGSEQYF. The chain is built from TRBV10-3 and TRBJ2-7; D is tentatively TRBD1 or TRBD2 (7 bases each). V lost 0 bases to trimming and J lost 6 bases, with 12 bases between them. Per germline, CDR1 ENHRY and CDR2 SYGVKD. This CDR3 is 14 amino acids long.

The chain has TRBV28 and TRBJ2-7; 11 nucleotides align to TRBD1. Germline CDR1 is MDHEN and CDR2 is SYDVKM. J lost 2 bases, V lost 3 bases, and 6 bases had no gene match. This CDR3 region has 16 residues. This chain's CDR3 is CASSFRRDRGTYEQYF. CDR3 sequence (DNA): TGTGCCAGCAGTTTTCGCCGGGACAGGGGGACCTACGAGCAGTACTTC.

In regard to this clone: This specimen includes other DNA sequences encoding the same CDR3. The rearrangement links TRBV15 to TRBJ1-5; 7 bases match TRBD1. The V gene's germline CDR1 is LNHNV and CDR2 YYDKDF (reference sequence). The junction had 1 base not matched to a gene; V was cut back by 3 bases and J by 2 bases. The CDR3 sequence is 14 residues long. CDR3 in amino acids: CATSSGQGNQPQHF. Here the CDR3 DNA reads TGTGCCACCAGCAGTGGACAGGGCAATCAGCCCCAGCATTTT.

About this clone itself: Other DNA sequences in this sample translate to the same CDR3. The chain uses TRBV28 and TRBJ1-2; 7 bases match TRBD1. The germline V gene has CDR1 MDHEN and CDR2 SYDVKM. The trim removed 3 bases at V and 4 bases at J, leaving 2 bases unmatched. The CDR3 is 13 amino acids. The CDR3 sequence is CASSFRTGYGYTF. As DNA, the CDR3 is TGTGCCAGCAGTTTTCGGACAGGCTATGGCTACACCTTC.

The chain combines TRBV11-2 with TRBJ2-7; the match to TRBD2 covers 8 bases. The CDR3 length is 13 residues. Per the germline V gene, CDR1 is SGHAT and CDR2 is FQNNGV. Germline trimming cut 8 bases from V and 5 bases from J; bases unmatched to any gene: 8. CDR3 nucleotide sequence: TGTGCCAGCTATCCGGGAGGGTTACACGAGCAGTACTTC. This translates into CASYPGGLHEQYF.

The chain recombines TRBV9 with TRBJ2-5, with D unclear. CDR1 is SGDLS and CDR2 is YYNGEE in the germline V gene. Trimming removed 3 bases at V and 5 bases at J, with 11 bases between. The CDR3 spans 13 residues. The DNA for the CDR3 is TGTGCCAGCAGCGCCGGACCCTCGGAGACCCAGTACTTC. Its protein is CASSAGPSETQYF.

The chain uses TRBV7-9 and TRBJ1-1; weak D call: TRBD1 (5 bases). The CDR3 is 15 residues long. CDR1 SEHNR and CDR2 FQNEAQ come from the germline V gene (reference sequence). Deletions cut 1 base from V and 1 base from J, with 10 bases between. The CDR3 protein is CASSLGTGGNTEAFF. As DNA, the CDR3 is TGTGCCAGCAGCTTAGGAACAGGAGGGAACACTGAAGCTTTCTTT.

The rearrangement uses TRBV6-1 and TRBJ2-7, with D perhaps TRBD1 (6 bases). Germline assignment: CDR1 MNHNS and CDR2 SASEGT. V lost 4 bases and J 2 bases, leaving 15 bases between the germline ends. The CDR3 extends over 15 amino acids. CDR3 loop: CASSGDPTGPYEQYF. The CDR3 region has the DNA TGTGCCAGCAGTGGCGACCCGACAGGACCCTACGAGCAGTACTTC.

The chain carries TRBV15 and TRBJ1-5; 7 positions agree with TRBD1. There are 15 residues in the CDR3. Germline CDR1 is LNHNV and CDR2 is YYDKDF (reference sequence). V shed 0 bases and J 3 bases; nucleotides not matched to a gene: 2. The CDR3 loop reads CATSRDGQDNQPQHF. Here the CDR3 DNA reads TGTGCCACCAGCAGAGATGGACAGGACAATCAGCCCCAGCATTTT.

This sequence joins TRBV5-5 and TRBJ2-7; TRBD1 matches at 7 bases. V lost 0 bases, J lost 4 bases, and 7 bases stayed unmatched. The germline V gene encodes CDR1 SGHKS and CDR2 YYEKEE (reference sequence). The CDR3 runs 15 residues. The CDR3 reads CASSLAPNRGYEQYF. The CDR3, as DNA: TGTGCCAGCAGCTTGGCCCCGAACAGGGGATACGAGCAGTACTTC.

The chain has TRBV27 and TRBJ1-1; no firm D call. The germline V gene encodes CDR1 MNHEY and CDR2 SMNVEV (reference sequence). The germline V and J ends were trimmed by 5 bases and 1 base, with 8 bases remaining between them. The CDR3 length is 13 residues. The CDR3 loop is CASSPFENTEAFF. The DNA for the CDR3 is TGTGCCAGCAGTCCCTTTGAGAACACTGAAGCTTTCTTT.

The chain joins TRBV2 to TRBJ2-7; the match to TRBD1 covers 12 bases. Trimming cost V 7 bases and J 6 bases; bases outside gene matches: 7. Per the germline V gene, CDR1 is SNHLY and CDR2 is FYNNEI. The CDR3 length is 14 residues. CDR3 sequence: CASTDGTGGSEQYF. The CDR3 DNA reads TGTGCCAGCACCGATGGGACAGGGGGCTCCGAGCAGTACTTC.

As concerns this clone: Different DNA sequences within this sample yield the same CDR3. The chain couples TRBV9 to TRBJ2-2; D unclear. From germline, CDR1 is SGDLS and CDR2 YYNGEE. The CDR3 extends over 11 amino acids. Trimming took 5 bases from V and 7 from J, leaving 6 bases between them. This CDR3 is CASSVGGELFF. The CDR3 nucleotides read TGTGCCAGCAGTGTTGGCGGGGAGCTGTTTTTT.

The genes are TRBV27 and TRBJ2-7, with 10 bases that match TRBD2. Germline CDR1 MNHEY, CDR2 SMNVEV (reference sequence). This CDR3 has 17 amino acids. J gave up 4 bases and V 5 bases, and 14 bases lay outside the gene matches. CDR3 nucleotides: TGTGCCAGCAGTCCGCGGACTAGCGGCTACGTTGGATACGAGCAGTACTTC. It encodes CASSPRTSGYVGYEQYF.

This chain links TRBV5-4 with TRBJ2-6, with D possibly matching TRBD1 (6 bases). Between the trimmed V and J ends, which lost 7 bases and 0 bases, there was a span of 17 bases. The CDR3 loop spans 17 amino acids. Germline-derived CDR1 and CDR2 are SGHNT and YYREEE (reference sequence). DNA for the CDR3: TGTGCCAGCGGGGCCTGGACAGCCTACTCTGGGGCCAACGTCCTGACTTTC. This encodes CASGAWTAYSGANVLTF.

This clone was seen only once. This chain links TRBV5-1 with TRBJ2-3; no clear D gene. This CDR3 has 13 amino acids. Deletions cut 2 bases from V and 2 bases from J, with 6 bases between. CDR1 SGHRS and CDR2 YFSETQ come from the germline V gene. CDR3 DNA: TGCGCCAGCAGCTTCTGGGTCACAGATACGCAGTATTTT. This translates into CASSFWVTDTQYF. Drawing the rest from reference TRBV5-1 and TRBJ2-3, the complete variable domain is KAGVTQTPRYLIKTRGQQVTLSCSPISGHRSVSWYQQTPGQGLQFLFEYFSETQRNKGNFPGRFSGRQFSNSRSEMNVSTLELGDSALYLCASSFWVTDTQYFGPGTRLTVL.

This chain uses TRBV29-1 with TRBJ2-3; D gene uncertain. V lost 7 bases and J lost 10, with 12 bases in between. The CDR3 totals 10 residues. Germline V gives CDR1 SQVTM, CDR2 ANQGSEA. CDR3 region: CSGTWAAQYF. CDR3 DNA: TGCAGCGGTACATGGGCTGCGCAGTATTTT.

The chain has TRBV5-1 and TRBJ2-1; possibly TRBD2 for D (6 bases). Germline lookup yields CDR1 SGHRS and CDR2 YFSETQ. This CDR3 is built from 16 residues. V dropped 0 bases and J dropped 0 bases, with 10 bases sitting between them. This chain's CDR3 is CASSLDRGSSYNEQFF. The CDR3 bases are TGCGCCAGCAGCTTGGATCGGGGGAGCTCCTACAATGAGCAGTTCTTC.

The sample holds one count of this clone. Other DNA sequences in this specimen translate into the identical CDR3. This chain uses TRBV19 with TRBJ1-1, with D possibly matching TRBD1 (5 bases). Germline V lookup: CDR1 LNHDA, CDR2 SQIVND (reference sequence). The germline V and J ends were trimmed by 3 bases and 8 bases, with 10 bases remaining between them. The CDR3 has 12 residues. The CDR3: CASSIPGGEAFF. The DNA for the CDR3 is TGTGCCAGTAGTATTCCCGGGGGAGAAGCTTTCTTT.

This chain's CDR3 is CAIGRASSYNEQFF. DNA of the CDR3: TGTGCCATCGGGAGGGCCAGCTCCTACAATGAGCAGTTCTTC. The V call is TRBV10-3, the J call TRBJ2-1, with 7 bases that match TRBD2. This CDR3 comprises 14 residues. V was clipped by 8 bases and J by 0 bases; unmatched bases: 4. Germline CDR1 reads ENHRY; CDR2 reads SYGVKD.

This sequence joins TRBV6-5 and TRBJ2-7, with a tentative D call TRBD2 (5 bases). V was trimmed by 2 bases and J by 2 bases, leaving 13 bases between them. The CDR3 runs 15 residues. Germline CDR1 reads MNHEY; CDR2 reads SVGAGI. The CDR3 nucleotides read TGTGCCAGCAGTTACGGGCTAGCATCAGCCTACGAGCAGTACTTC. The encoded protein is CASSYGLASAYEQYF.

The chain combines TRBV28 with TRBJ2-1; the match to TRBD2 covers 10 bases. The trim removed 5 bases at V and 6 bases at J, leaving 13 bases unmatched. Germline V gives CDR1 MDHEN, CDR2 SYDVKM. CDR3 length: 17 amino acids. The CDR3 DNA follows: TGTGCCAGCAGTGAGTTGCTAGCGGGAGAGGGGGGCAATGAGCAGTTCTTC. Amino acids: CASSELLAGEGGNEQFF. Based on the CDR3 plus reference TRBV28 and TRBJ2-1, the full variable domain is DVKVTQSSRYLVKRTGEKVFLECVQDMDHENMFWYRQDPGLGLRLIYFSYDVKMKEKGDIPEGYSVSREKKERFSLILESASTNQTSMYLCASSELLAGEGGNEQFFGPGTRLTVL.

The chain has TRBV4-2 and TRBJ2-5; TRBD2 might be the D (6 bases). The germline gives CDR1 LGHNA, CDR2 YNFKEQ. The CDR3 consists of 14 residues. Trimming shortened V by 2 bases and J by 5 bases, and 12 bases separated the two germline ends. The DNA of the CDR3 is TGTGCCAGCAGCCAAAATAGCGGATGGGAGACCCAGTACTTC. It specifies CASSQNSGWETQYF.

The chain carries TRBV6-1 and TRBJ2-2; D not certain. V lost 1 base to trimming and J lost 8 bases, with 17 bases between them. CDR3 length: 16 residues. Germline V gene data show CDR1 as MNHNS and CDR2 as SASEGT. Written as DNA, the CDR3 is TGTGCCAGCAGTGAAGTTTACGCCGCAGCCACTGGGGAGCTGTTTTTT. Translation: CASSEVYAAATGELFF.

This clone was picked up one time. For the CDR3, the DNA is TGTGCCAGCTCGGGGGACAGTAGATCCTACGAGCAGTACTTC. Its translation: CASSGDSRSYEQYF. This chain connects TRBV7-8 to TRBJ2-7, with D possibly matching TRBD1 (7 bases). Trimming took 8 bases from V and 1 from J, leaving 15 bases between them. Germline CDR1 SGHVS, CDR2 FQNEAQ. This CDR3 is 14 amino acids long.

This chain links TRBV10-3 with TRBJ2-1; possibly TRBD2 for D (5 bases). Germline CDR1 reads ENHRY; CDR2 reads SYGVKD. This CDR3 region has 15 residues. V was cut by 2 bases and J by 0 bases, with 8 bases left in between. CDR3 sequence reads: CAISEPSSSYNEQFF. In DNA form, the CDR3 reads TGTGCCATCAGTGAGCCTAGCTCCTCCTACAATGAGCAGTTCTTC.

The chain uses TRBV7-2 and TRBJ1-3; no firm D call. This CDR3 comprises 17 residues. Germline CDR1 is SGHTA and CDR2 is FQGNSA. Trimming took 3 bases from V and 1 from J, leaving 16 bases between them. The CDR3 region has the DNA TGTGCCAGCAGCTTCTTCCCCCGACCTTCGTCTGGAAACACCATATATTTT. Amino acid sequence: CASSFFPRPSSGNTIYF.